This T cell receptor (beta chain) emerged from a study of shared clonotypes between healthy human individuals. Whole-study results and caveats: It was the few donors that limited the genetic and exposure-history diversity represented. The study found lower generation probabilities in non-shared clonotypes than in those shared by all four donors.

CD4+ cell separation produced CD45RA+ naive and CD45RA-negative memory subsets. The germline CDR1 and CDR2 sequences are GTSNPN and SVGIG (reference sequence). The CDR3 loop spans 19 amino acids. V was pared by 3 bases and J by 0 bases, with 7 bases of the junction left unmatched. As concerns this clone: Its target is unknown.

A deep-level run was used for the assay. Using immunoSEQ multiplex PCR, the repertoire was profiled, and TCRdb retains in-frame clones only, with some absent. The sample consists of 950,000 to 1,100,000 clones, about 74% of them appearing once. The receptor comes from a man younger than 30 in good health. Sequenced material: memory CD4+ T cells sorted from blood. The subset: CD45RA-negative fraction. The V and J genes are TRBV30 and TRBJ2-6; 14 nucleotides line up with TRBD2. In DNA, the CDR3 is TGTGCCTGGAGCCCGGGACTAGCGGGAGTCATCTCTGGGGCCAACGTCCTGACTTTC. Protein: CAWSPGLAGVISGANVLTF. Complete variable domain (other parts from reference TRBV30 and TRBJ2-6): SQTIHQWPATLVQPVGSPLSLECTVEGTSNPNLYWYRQAAGRGLQLLFYSVGIGQISSEVPQNLSASRPQDRQFILSSKKLLLSDSGFYLCAWSPGLAGVISGANVLTFGAGSRLTVL.